Below, one T cell receptor beta chain is given with its context. Its specificity is not known. Every participating donor gave one draw, a heparinised blood sample averaging approximately 120 mL. cDNA synthesis used the whole RNA isolate, giving expressed TCRB sequences. Data came from immunoSEQ multiplex PCR; TCRdb stores just in-frame clones and leaves some out. The sample yields 130,000 to 150,000 clones, 40% to 55% seen once. This CDR3 region has 15 residues. The germline CDR1 and CDR2 sequences are SNHLY and FYNNEI. The ends were cut back, 7 bases at V and 2 bases at J, with 14 bases in the middle. The sample comes from a study of beta chain features in type 1 diabetes. Study-wide context: Analysis included 100 million to 140 million sorted cells drawn from all samples. Broader study findings: Insertions at VDJ junctions were less frequent in type 1 diabetes patients. These patients also deleted more nucleotides at the same junctions. Significant though moderate, a shortening of TCRB CDR3s appeared in all four CD4+ subsets of Type 1 diabetes patients.

The material sequenced was Tregs from blood. The clonotype was recovered from a man aged 18 to 35 in good health. This chain links TRBV2 with TRBJ2-2; D remains ambiguous. The CDR3 DNA is TGTGCCAGCAAGAGGCTTTTAGGAAACACCGGGGAGCTGTTTTTT. Translation: CASKRLLGNTGELFF. Complete variable domain (other parts from reference TRBV2 and TRBJ2-2): EPEVTQTPSHQVTQMGQEVILRCVPISNHLYFYWYRQILGQKVEFLVSFYNNEISEKSEIFDDQFSVERPDGSNFTLKIRSTKLEDSAMYFCASKRLLGNTGELFFGEGSRLTVL.